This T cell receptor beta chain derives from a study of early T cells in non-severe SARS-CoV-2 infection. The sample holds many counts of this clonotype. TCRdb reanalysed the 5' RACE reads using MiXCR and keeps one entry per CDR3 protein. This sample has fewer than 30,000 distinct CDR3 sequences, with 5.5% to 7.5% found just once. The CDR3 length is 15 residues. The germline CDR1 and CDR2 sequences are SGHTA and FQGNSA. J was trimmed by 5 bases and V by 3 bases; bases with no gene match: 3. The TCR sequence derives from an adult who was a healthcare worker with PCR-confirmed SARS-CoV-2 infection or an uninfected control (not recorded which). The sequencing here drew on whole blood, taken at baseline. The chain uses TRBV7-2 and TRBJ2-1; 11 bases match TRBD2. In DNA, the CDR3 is TGTGCCAGCAGCTTCGGGACTAGCGGAAACAATGAGCAGTTCTTC. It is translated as CASSFGTSGNNEQFF.